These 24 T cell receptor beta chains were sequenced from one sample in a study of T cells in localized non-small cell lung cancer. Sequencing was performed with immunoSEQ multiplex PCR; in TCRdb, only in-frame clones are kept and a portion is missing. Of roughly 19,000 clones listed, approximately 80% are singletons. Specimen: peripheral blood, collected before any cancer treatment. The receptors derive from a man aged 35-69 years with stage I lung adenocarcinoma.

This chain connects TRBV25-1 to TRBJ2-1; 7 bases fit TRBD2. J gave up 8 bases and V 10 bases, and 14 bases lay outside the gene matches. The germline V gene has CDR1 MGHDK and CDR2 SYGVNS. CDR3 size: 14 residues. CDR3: CATRLAGTVDEQFF. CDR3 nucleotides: TGTGCCACCCGACTAGCCGGAACTGTTGATGAGCAGTTCTTC.

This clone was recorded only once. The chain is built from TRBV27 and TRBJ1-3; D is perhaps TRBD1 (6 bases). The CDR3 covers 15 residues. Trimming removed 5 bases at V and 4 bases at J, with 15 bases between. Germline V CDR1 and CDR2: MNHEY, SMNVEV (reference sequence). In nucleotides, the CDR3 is TGTGCCAGCAGTCAGCGGGGGGGGCCCGGAAACACCATATATTTT. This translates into CASSQRGGPGNTIYF.

The CDR3 bases are TGTGCCAGCAGCCCAAGCGGGGTAGAAAAAGGGACCCAGTACTTC. Translation gives CASSPSGVEKGTQYF. The chain recombines TRBV7-2 with TRBJ2-5, with TRBD2 matching over 7 bases. V gave up 5 bases and J gave up 7 bases; unmatched junction bases: 13. The CDR3 spans 15 residues. Germline V gene sequence: CDR1 SGHTA, CDR2 FQGNSA.

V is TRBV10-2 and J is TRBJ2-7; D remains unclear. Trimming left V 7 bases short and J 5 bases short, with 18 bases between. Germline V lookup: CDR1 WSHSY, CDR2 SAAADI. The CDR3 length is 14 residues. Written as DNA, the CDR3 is TGCGCCAGCACCGAGGCCAGGATTGTCCACGAGCAGTACTTC. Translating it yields CASTEARIVHEQYF.

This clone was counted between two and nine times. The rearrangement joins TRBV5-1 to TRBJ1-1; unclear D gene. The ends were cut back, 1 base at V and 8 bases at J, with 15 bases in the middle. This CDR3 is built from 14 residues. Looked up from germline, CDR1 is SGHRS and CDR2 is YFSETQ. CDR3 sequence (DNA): TGCGCCAGCAGCTTGCACGATCCGGGATCAGAAGCTTTCTTT. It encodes CASSLHDPGSEAFF. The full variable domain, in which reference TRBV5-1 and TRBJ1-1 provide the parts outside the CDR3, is KAGVTQTPRYLIKTRGQQVTLSCSPISGHRSVSWYQQTPGQGLQFLFEYFSETQRNKGNFPGRFSGRQFSNSRSEMNVSTLELGDSALYLCASSLHDPGSEAFFGQGTRLTVV.

Here the CDR3 reads CASSLTAETEAFF. The DNA for the CDR3 is TGCGCCAGCAGCTTGACGGCGGAAACTGAAGCTTTCTTT. V gene TRBV5-1 combines with J gene TRBJ1-1; no firm D call. V shed 1 base and J shed 5 bases, with 9 bases lying between them. This CDR3 region has 13 residues. Germline V gene data show CDR1 as SGHRS and CDR2 as YFSETQ.

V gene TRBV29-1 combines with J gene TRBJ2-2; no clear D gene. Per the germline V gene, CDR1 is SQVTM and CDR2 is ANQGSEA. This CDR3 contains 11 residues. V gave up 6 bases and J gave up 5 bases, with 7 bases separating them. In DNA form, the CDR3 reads TGCAGCGTCCAGGATACCGGGGAGCTGTTTTTT. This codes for CSVQDTGELFF.

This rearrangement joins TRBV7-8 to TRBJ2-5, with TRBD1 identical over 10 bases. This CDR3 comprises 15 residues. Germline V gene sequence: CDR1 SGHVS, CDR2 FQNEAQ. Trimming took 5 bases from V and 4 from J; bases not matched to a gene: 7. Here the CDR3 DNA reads TGTGCCAGCAGCGCAAGGGACAGGGGCGGAGAGACCCAGTACTTC. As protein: CASSARDRGGETQYF. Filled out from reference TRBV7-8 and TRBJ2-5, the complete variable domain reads GAGVSQSPRYKVAKRGQDVALRCDPISGHVSLFWYQQALGQGPEFLTYFQNEAQLDKSGLPSDRFFAERPEGSVSTLKIQRTQQEDSAVYLCASSARDRGGETQYFGPGTRLLVL.

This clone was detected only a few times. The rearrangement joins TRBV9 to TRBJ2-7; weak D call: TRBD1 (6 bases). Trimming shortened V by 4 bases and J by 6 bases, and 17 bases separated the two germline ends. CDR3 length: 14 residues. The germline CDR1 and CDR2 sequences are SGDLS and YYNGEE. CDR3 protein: CASSLHPQGSEQYF. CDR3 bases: TGTGCCAGCAGCCTCCACCCACAGGGTAGCGAGCAGTACTTC.

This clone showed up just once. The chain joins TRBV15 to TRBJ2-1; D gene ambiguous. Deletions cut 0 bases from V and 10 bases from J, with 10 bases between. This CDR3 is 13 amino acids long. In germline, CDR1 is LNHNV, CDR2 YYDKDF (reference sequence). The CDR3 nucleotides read TGTGCCACCAGCAGAGATAGGCGCCCCGAGCAGTTCTTC. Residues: CATSRDRRPEQFF.

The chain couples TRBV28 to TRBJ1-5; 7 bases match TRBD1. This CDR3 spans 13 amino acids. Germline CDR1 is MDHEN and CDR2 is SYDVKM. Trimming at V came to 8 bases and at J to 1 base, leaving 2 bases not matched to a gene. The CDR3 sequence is CASSQGSNQPQHF. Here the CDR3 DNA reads TGTGCCAGCTCACAGGGGAGCAATCAGCCCCAGCATTTT.

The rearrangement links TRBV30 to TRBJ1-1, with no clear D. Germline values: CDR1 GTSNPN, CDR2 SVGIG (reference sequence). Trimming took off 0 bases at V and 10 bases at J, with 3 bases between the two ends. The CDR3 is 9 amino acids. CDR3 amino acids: CAWSVRAFF. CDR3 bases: TGTGCCTGGAGTGTAAGAGCTTTCTTT.

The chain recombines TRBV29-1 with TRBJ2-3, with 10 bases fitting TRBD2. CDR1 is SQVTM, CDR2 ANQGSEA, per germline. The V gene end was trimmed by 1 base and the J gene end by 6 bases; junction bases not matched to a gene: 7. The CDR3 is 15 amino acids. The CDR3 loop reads CSVEALAGRSDTQYF. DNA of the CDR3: TGCAGCGTTGAAGCACTAGCGGGGCGGTCGGATACGCAGTATTTT.

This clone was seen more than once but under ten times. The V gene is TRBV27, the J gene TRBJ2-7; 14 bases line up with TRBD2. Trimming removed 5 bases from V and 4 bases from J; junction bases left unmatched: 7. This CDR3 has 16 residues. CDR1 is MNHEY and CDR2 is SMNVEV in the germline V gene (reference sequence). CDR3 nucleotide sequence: TGTGCCAGCAGTATCGGGACTAGCGGGAGTTTATACGAGCAGTACTTC. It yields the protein CASSIGTSGSLYEQYF.

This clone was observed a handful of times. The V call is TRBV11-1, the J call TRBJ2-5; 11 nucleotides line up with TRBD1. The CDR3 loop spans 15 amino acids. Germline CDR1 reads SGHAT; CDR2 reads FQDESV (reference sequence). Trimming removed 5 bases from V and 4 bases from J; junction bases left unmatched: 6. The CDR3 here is CASSSGTGGGETQYF. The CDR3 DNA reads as TGTGCCAGCAGCAGCGGGACAGGGGGGGGAGAGACCCAGTACTTC.

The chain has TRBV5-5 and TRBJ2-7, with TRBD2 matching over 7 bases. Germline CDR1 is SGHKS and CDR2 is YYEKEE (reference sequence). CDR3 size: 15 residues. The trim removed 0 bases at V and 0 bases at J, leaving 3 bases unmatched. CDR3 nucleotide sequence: TGTGCCAGCAGCTTGGCGGGGGGAACCTCCTACGAGCAGTACTTC. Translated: CASSLAGGTSYEQYF.

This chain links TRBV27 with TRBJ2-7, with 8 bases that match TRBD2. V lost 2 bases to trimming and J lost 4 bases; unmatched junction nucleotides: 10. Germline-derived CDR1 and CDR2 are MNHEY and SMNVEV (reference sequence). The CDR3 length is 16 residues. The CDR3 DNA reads TGTGCCAGCAGTTTAGATGGGGCGGGAGGCAAGTACGAGCAGTACTTC. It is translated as CASSLDGAGGKYEQYF.

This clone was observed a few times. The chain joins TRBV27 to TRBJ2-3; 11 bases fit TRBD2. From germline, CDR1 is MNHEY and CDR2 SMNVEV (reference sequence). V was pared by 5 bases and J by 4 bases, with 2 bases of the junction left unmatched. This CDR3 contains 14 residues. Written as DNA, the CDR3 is TGTGCCAGCAGTCAGGGACTAGCGGCAGATACGCAGTATTTT. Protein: CASSQGLAADTQYF.

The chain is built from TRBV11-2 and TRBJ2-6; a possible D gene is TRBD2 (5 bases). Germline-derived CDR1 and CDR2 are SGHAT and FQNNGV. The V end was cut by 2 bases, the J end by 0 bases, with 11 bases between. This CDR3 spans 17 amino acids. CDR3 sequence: CASSLFPRGSGANVLTF. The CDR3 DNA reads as TGTGCCAGCAGCTTATTTCCTCGGGGCTCTGGGGCCAACGTCCTGACTTTC.

The CDR3 DNA reads TGTGCCACCAGCAGAGGTCTGTCGGAGACCCAGTACTTC. It encodes CATSRGLSETQYF. The chain has TRBV15 and TRBJ2-5; D not certain. Trimming removed 1 base from V and 5 bases from J, with 8 bases in between. The CDR3 runs 13 residues. Germline CDR1 and CDR2: LNHNV and YYDKDF (reference sequence).

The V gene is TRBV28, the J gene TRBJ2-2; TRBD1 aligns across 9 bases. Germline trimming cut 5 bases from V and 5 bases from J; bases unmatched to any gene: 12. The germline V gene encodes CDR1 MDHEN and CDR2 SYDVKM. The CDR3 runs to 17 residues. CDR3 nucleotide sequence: TGTGCCAGCAGTCCTACAGGGGGCGCAAGTGTGACCGGGGAGCTGTTTTTT. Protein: CASSPTGGASVTGELFF.

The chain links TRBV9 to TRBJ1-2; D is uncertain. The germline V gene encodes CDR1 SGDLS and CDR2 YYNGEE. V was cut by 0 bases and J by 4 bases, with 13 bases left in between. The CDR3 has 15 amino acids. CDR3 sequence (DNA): TGTGCCAGCAGCGTAGCCCCCGGGCCAACCTATGGCTACACCTTC. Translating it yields CASSVAPGPTYGYTF.

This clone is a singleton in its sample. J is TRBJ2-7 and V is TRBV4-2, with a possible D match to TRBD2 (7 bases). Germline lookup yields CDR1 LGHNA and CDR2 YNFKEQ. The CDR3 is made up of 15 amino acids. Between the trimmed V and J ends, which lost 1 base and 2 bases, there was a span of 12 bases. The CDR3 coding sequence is TGTGCCAGCAGCCAAGGGCCCGGGGGGCCCTACGAGCAGTACTTC. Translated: CASSQGPGGPYEQYF.

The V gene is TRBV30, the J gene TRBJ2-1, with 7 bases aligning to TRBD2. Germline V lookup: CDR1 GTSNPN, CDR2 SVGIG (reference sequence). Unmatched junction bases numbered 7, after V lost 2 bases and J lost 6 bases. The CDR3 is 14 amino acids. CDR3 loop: CAWSPRGGGNEQFF. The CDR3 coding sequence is TGTGCCTGGAGTCCTCGTGGGGGGGGCAATGAGCAGTTCTTC.